What follows are 29 T cell receptor beta chains derived from one specimen sequenced in a study of molecular identifiers for immune sequencing clone quantification. TCRdb re-called the PCR reads with MiXCR, one entry per CDR3 protein. The table records hundreds of thousands of distinct CDR3 sequences, roughly 25% of them present only once. The sample consisted of naive CD8+ T cells from blood, with Jurkat cell RNA spiked in. Subset defined: FACS-sorted CD8+CD4-CCR7+CD45RA+ naive T cells. These receptors all stem from a human donor in good health. Some libraries in this study had Jurkat cell RNA spiked in.

The chain joins TRBV7-2 to TRBJ2-1; D is perhaps TRBD2 (7 bases). CDR1 is SGHTA and CDR2 is FQGNSA in the germline V gene. The CDR3 runs to 16 residues. V lost 5 bases to trimming and J lost 3 bases, with 17 bases between them. The CDR3 nucleotides are TGTGCCAGCAGCCCCCGGGCAGGGGACTACTACAATGAGCAGTTCTTC. It translates to CASSPRAGDYYNEQFF.

This clonotype was recorded at least ten times. This chain uses TRBV7-9 with TRBJ2-7; 7 bases fit TRBD1. CDR3 length: 13 residues. The germline V gene encodes CDR1 SEHNR and CDR2 FQNEAQ (reference sequence). The V and J ends lost 4 bases and 5 bases, in that order; junction bases with no gene match: 5. The CDR3 bases are TGTGCCAGCAGCTCCCCGGGACAGAACGAGCAGTACTTC. Protein: CASSSPGQNEQYF.

As to this clonotype: This may be a read error: a much more frequent sequence differs by one nucleotide. The V call is TRBV6-6, the J call TRBJ2-1; TRBD1 or TRBD2 may be the D gene (6 bases each). CDR3 length: 15 amino acids. Looked up from germline, CDR1 is MNHNY and CDR2 is SVGAGI (reference sequence). The V gene lost 7 bases and the J gene lost 7 bases, with 20 bases spanning the gap. CDR3 DNA sequence: TGTGCCAGCACCTCGCCGAGACAGGAGGGGAATGAGCAGTTCTTC. It encodes CASTSPRQEGNEQFF.

This clonotype was recorded at least ten times. J is TRBJ2-6 and V is TRBV7-6; D call uncertain. The CDR3 has 18 amino acids. V lost 0 bases and J lost 1, with 13 bases in between. Looked up from germline, CDR1 is SGHVS and CDR2 is FNYEAQ. In DNA form, the CDR3 reads TGTGCCAGCAGCTTAGCGAACCCCATAGATTCTGGGGCCAACGTCCTGACTTTC. Translation gives CASSLANPIDSGANVLTF.

About this clonotype itself: At one end the junction does not follow the germline gene, possibly because of a read error. CDR3 loop: CAGSYRHQETQYF. For the CDR3, the DNA is TGTGCCGGTAGTTACCGGCATCAAGAGACCCAGTACTTC. V and J are TRBV19 and TRBJ2-5; D is unresolved. Per the germline V gene, CDR1 is LNHDA and CDR2 is SQIVND (reference sequence). The CDR3 is made up of 13 amino acids.

The J gene is TRBJ2-1, the V gene TRBV9; 8 bases are shared with TRBD1. The CDR3 covers 17 residues. Germline loops: CDR1 SGDLS, CDR2 YYNGEE. Trimming took 4 bases from V and 15 from J; bases not matched to a gene: 24. This chain's CDR3 is CASSPFKGTGPYNAPFF. CDR3 coding DNA: TGTGCCAGCAGCCCATTCAAAGGGACAGGCCCCTACAATGCGCCGTTCTTC. The whole variable domain, filled in from reference TRBV9 and TRBJ2-1, reads DSGVTQTPKHLITATGQRVTLRCSPRSGDLSVYWYQQSLDQGLQFLIQYYNGEERAKGNILERFSAQQFPDLHSELNLSSLELGDSALYFCASSPFKGTGPYNAPFFGPGTRLTVL.

Of note for this clonotype: It may be a read error: a sequence one base away is much more abundant. The J gene is TRBJ1-6, the V gene TRBV6-1; tentative D call: TRBD1 (5 bases). CDR1 and CDR2 (germline): MNHNS, SASEGT. This CDR3 region has 15 residues. The DNA of the CDR3 is TGTGCCTCTCGCTGGCGGGACCTCGAGAATTCACCCCTCCCCTTT. Protein product: CASRWRDLENSPLPF.

This clonotype has at least ten counts. V usage is TRBV12-3 or TRBV12-4 and J usage is TRBJ1-2; the D gene is possibly TRBD1 (6 bases). Trimming removed 5 bases from V and 4 bases from J, with 11 bases in between. This CDR3 is built from 13 residues. The CDR3 coding sequence is TGTGCCAGCAGTCCCGGACAGTTCTATGGCTACACCTTC. Encoded protein: CASSPGQFYGYTF.

This clonotype was detected many times. The chain recombines TRBV7-9 with TRBJ2-5; 9 nucleotides match TRBD2. The junction had 6 bases not matched to a gene; V was cut back by 2 bases and J by 5 bases. Germline V gene data show CDR1 as SEHNR and CDR2 as FQNEAQ (reference sequence). This CDR3 contains 15 residues. The CDR3 DNA sequence: TGTGCCAGCAGCTTACCTTACGGACTAGCGGAGACCCAGTACTTC. This encodes CASSLPYGLAETQYF.

The rearrangement uses TRBV12-3 or TRBV12-4 and TRBJ1-1; no clear D. With 5 bases removed from V and 2 bases from J, the gap between germline ends came to 18 bases. This CDR3 has 16 residues. This CDR3 reads CASSPSMWYENTEAFF. CDR3 DNA sequence: TGTGCCAGCAGTCCCTCCATGTGGTATGAAAACACTGAAGCTTTCTTT.

The chain couples TRBV27 to TRBJ2-1; 12 bases fit TRBD1. The length of the CDR3 is 16 residues. Losses at the gene ends were 2 bases for V and 10 bases for J; bases not matched to a gene: 9. Germline CDR1 reads MNHEY; CDR2 reads SMNVEV (reference sequence). In nucleotides, the CDR3 is TGTGCCAGCAGTTTAGTTTACGGGACAGGGGGCATGGAGCAGTTCTTC. It translates to CASSLVYGTGGMEQFF.

The gene calls are TRBV4-2 and TRBJ2-1; 8 nucleotides align to TRBD2. The CDR3 runs to 16 residues. V trimming: 1 base; J trimming: 1 base; junction bases outside the gene matches: 3. Per germline, CDR1 LGHNA and CDR2 YNFKEQ. CDR3 region: CASSQAPSGSYNEQFF. Written as DNA, the CDR3 is TGTGCCAGCAGCCAAGCACCTAGCGGGTCCTACAATGAGCAGTTCTTC.

This clonotype was counted a few times. The chain links TRBV9 to TRBJ1-1; the match to TRBD1 covers 8 bases. The V gene end was trimmed by 4 bases and the J gene end by 0 bases; junction bases not matched to a gene: 11. The CDR3 totals 17 residues. Germline CDR1 and CDR2: SGDLS and YYNGEE. The CDR3 region is CASSPGTGLVMNTEAFF. The DNA for the CDR3 is TGTGCCAGCAGCCCCGGGACAGGACTCGTCATGAACACTGAAGCTTTCTTT.

The table lists this clonotype with many counts. The rearrangement joins TRBV13 to TRBJ2-3; TRBD1 agrees at 8 bases. The CDR3 spans 15 residues. Germline-derived CDR1 and CDR2 are PRHDT and FYEKMQ (reference sequence). V dropped 5 bases and J dropped 2; count of bases not matched to a gene: 6. The CDR3 loop is CASSPRTGTTDTQYF. Written as DNA, the CDR3 is TGTGCCAGCAGCCCTAGGACAGGGACCACAGATACGCAGTATTTT.

This clonotype was recorded many times. V and J are TRBV7-9 and TRBJ2-2; D gene unclear. Trimming shortened V by 3 bases and J by 7 bases, and 9 bases separated the two germline ends. Germline-derived CDR1 and CDR2 are SEHNR and FQNEAQ (reference sequence). The CDR3 has 13 amino acids. The chain's CDR3 is CASSFRDHGELFF. The CDR3 coding sequence is TGTGCCAGCAGCTTTAGGGATCACGGGGAGCTGTTTTTT.

The V call is TRBV4-3, the J call TRBJ1-1; 8 bases fit TRBD1. The ends lost 5 bases at V and 0 bases at J; junction bases unmatched: 14. Germline CDR1 reads LGHNA; CDR2 reads YSLEER. This CDR3 has 18 amino acids. CDR3 in amino acids: CASSSPKPGQAMNTEAFF. CDR3 sequence (DNA): TGCGCCAGCAGCTCCCCAAAACCGGGACAGGCTATGAACACTGAAGCTTTCTTT.

The genes are TRBV29-1 and TRBJ1-2; D gene uncertain. The CDR3 runs 11 residues. Trimming pared 6 bases from V and 9 bases from J, leaving 14 bases between. Germline CDR1 SQVTM, CDR2 ANQGSEA. Here the CDR3 DNA reads TGCAGCGTGATCGGCTTTGATCGCTACACCTTC. Translating gives CSVIGFDRYTF.

The table lists this clonotype with a few counts. The genes are TRBV5-6 and TRBJ2-5, with D possibly being TRBD2 (6 bases). The germline gives CDR1 SGHDT, CDR2 YYEEEE. V was cut by 4 bases and J by 2 bases, with 12 bases left in between. This CDR3 region has 14 residues. The CDR3 loop is CASSTPGDQETQYF. The DNA for the CDR3 is TGTGCCAGCAGCACCCCGGGAGATCAAGAGACCCAGTACTTC. The variable domain in full, completed from reference TRBV5-6 and TRBJ2-5, reads DAGVTQSPTHLIKTRGQQVTLRCSPKSGHDTVSWYQQALGQGPQFIFQYYEEEERQRGNFPDRFSGHQFPNYSSELNVNALLLGDSALYLCASSTPGDQETQYFGPGTRLLVL.

The chain couples TRBV20-1 to TRBJ2-3; 9 bases agree with TRBD2. This CDR3 region has 19 residues. Germline trimming cut 1 base from V and 4 bases from J; bases unmatched to any gene: 18. Germline-derived CDR1 and CDR2 are DFQATT and SNEGSKA (reference sequence). The CDR3 loop is CSARVLGLAGIAPADTQYF. CDR3 in DNA: TGCAGTGCTAGAGTACTGGGGCTAGCGGGAATCGCCCCGGCAGATACGCAGTATTTT.

This clonotype was picked up many times. The V and J genes are TRBV13 and TRBJ2-6; tentatively, D is TRBD2 (5 bases). The V end was cut by 7 bases, the J end by 0 bases, with 13 bases between. From germline, CDR1 is PRHDT and CDR2 FYEKMQ (reference sequence). The CDR3 length is 16 residues. The CDR3 is CASTSDGGSGANVLTF. The CDR3 nucleotides are TGTGCCAGCACATCAGACGGAGGCTCTGGGGCCAACGTCCTGACTTTC.

This clonotype was recorded many times. The chain has TRBV25-1 and TRBJ2-7; a possible D gene is TRBD1 (5 bases). The germline V gene encodes CDR1 MGHDK and CDR2 SYGVNS. Trimming removed 2 bases at V and 7 bases at J, with 9 bases between. This CDR3 spans 12 amino acids. CDR3 residues: CASSEGASEQYF. Here the CDR3 DNA reads TGTGCCAGCAGTGAAGGGGCATCTGAGCAGTACTTC.

At least ten counts were recorded for this clonotype. This chain connects TRBV29-1 to TRBJ2-2, with D maybe TRBD1 (6 bases). Germline lookup yields CDR1 SQVTM and CDR2 ANQGSEA. V lost 6 bases and J 4 bases, leaving 12 bases between the germline ends. CDR3 size: 13 residues. CDR3 in amino acids: CSVTGPGTGELFF. The DNA for the CDR3 is TGCAGCGTAACAGGGCCTGGCACCGGGGAGCTGTTTTTT.

Many counts were recorded for this clonotype. The gene calls are TRBV13 and TRBJ1-5, with 7 bases aligning to TRBD1. The CDR3 runs 15 residues. V lost 5 bases, J lost 0 bases, and 4 bases stayed unmatched. Germline V CDR1 and CDR2: PRHDT, FYEKMQ (reference sequence). The CDR3 bases are TGTGCCAGCAGCAGGGGACAGAATAGCAATCAGCCCCAGCATTTT. Amino acids: CASSRGQNSNQPQHF.

This clonotype was counted a single time. The chain joins TRBV15 to TRBJ2-3; 7 positions match TRBD1. Germline CDR1 is LNHNV and CDR2 is YYDKDF (reference sequence). CDR3 size: 17 residues. The V segment lost 1 base and the J segment 1 base; nucleotides outside the gene matches: 8. CDR3 residues: CATSRVARGPGTDTQYF. DNA of the CDR3: TGTGCCACCAGCAGAGTCGCTAGGGGGCCCGGCACAGATACGCAGTATTTT.

This clonotype was picked up a small number of times. This rearrangement joins TRBV11-2 to TRBJ2-5; TRBD1 matches at 7 bases. Per the germline V gene, CDR1 is SGHAT and CDR2 is FQNNGV. The CDR3 has 16 residues. V lost 4 bases and J lost 5; bases outside the gene matches: 13. In DNA, the CDR3 is TGTGCCAGCAGCTCCCCCGACGACAGGGTGTCGGAGACCCAGTACTTC. Its translation: CASSSPDDRVSETQYF.

There are a few counts of this clonotype. The chain carries TRBV20-1 and TRBJ1-3; D not certain. V was cut by 0 bases and J by 2 bases, with 8 bases left in between. The CDR3 sequence is 14 residues long. Germline assignment: CDR1 DFQATT and CDR2 SNEGSKA (reference sequence). The DNA for the CDR3 is TGCAGTGCTAGAGATTTGCCAGCTGGAAACACCATATATTTT. This translates into CSARDLPAGNTIYF.

This clonotype was counted at least ten times. The chain has TRBV12-3 or TRBV12-4 and TRBJ1-5; possible D gene TRBD1, 5 bases. The V and J ends lost 6 bases and 2 bases respectively, with 14 bases between them. The CDR3 has 15 amino acids. For the CDR3, the DNA is TGTGCCAGCAGCGACAGTTTACGCCGCAATCAGCCCCAGCATTTT. This codes for CASSDSLRRNQPQHF.

This clonotype was counted a few times. This rearrangement joins TRBV9 to TRBJ1-4; D gene uncertain. The CDR3 loop spans 17 amino acids. Trimming cost V 0 bases and J 0 bases, with 12 bases left between them. CDR1 is SGDLS and CDR2 is YYNGEE in the germline V gene. Written as DNA, the CDR3 is TGTGCCAGCAGCGTAGAGCAGAAACCCACAACTAATGAAAAACTGTTTTTT. It is translated as CASSVEQKPTTNEKLFF.

The rearrangement links TRBV20-1 to TRBJ1-5; tentatively, D is TRBD1 (6 bases). V was cut by 2 bases and J by 0 bases, with 20 bases left in between. This CDR3 has 18 amino acids. In germline, CDR1 is DFQATT, CDR2 SNEGSKA (reference sequence). The CDR3 DNA is TGCAGTGCTAGATCATGGGACACTGGCGAAAATAGCAATCAGCCCCAGCATTTT. Amino acids: CSARSWDTGENSNQPQHF.